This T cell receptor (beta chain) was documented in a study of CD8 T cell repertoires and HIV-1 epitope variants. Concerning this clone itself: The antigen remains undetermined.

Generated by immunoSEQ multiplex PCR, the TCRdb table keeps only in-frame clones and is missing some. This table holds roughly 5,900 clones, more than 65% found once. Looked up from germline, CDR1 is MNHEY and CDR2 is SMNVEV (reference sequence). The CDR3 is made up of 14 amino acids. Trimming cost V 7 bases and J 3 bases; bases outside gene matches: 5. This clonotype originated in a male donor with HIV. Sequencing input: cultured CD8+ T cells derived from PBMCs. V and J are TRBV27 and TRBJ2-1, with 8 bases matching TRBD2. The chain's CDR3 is CASKKLADYNEQFF. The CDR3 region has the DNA TGTGCCAGCAAAAAACTAGCGGACTACAATGAGCAGTTCTTC.